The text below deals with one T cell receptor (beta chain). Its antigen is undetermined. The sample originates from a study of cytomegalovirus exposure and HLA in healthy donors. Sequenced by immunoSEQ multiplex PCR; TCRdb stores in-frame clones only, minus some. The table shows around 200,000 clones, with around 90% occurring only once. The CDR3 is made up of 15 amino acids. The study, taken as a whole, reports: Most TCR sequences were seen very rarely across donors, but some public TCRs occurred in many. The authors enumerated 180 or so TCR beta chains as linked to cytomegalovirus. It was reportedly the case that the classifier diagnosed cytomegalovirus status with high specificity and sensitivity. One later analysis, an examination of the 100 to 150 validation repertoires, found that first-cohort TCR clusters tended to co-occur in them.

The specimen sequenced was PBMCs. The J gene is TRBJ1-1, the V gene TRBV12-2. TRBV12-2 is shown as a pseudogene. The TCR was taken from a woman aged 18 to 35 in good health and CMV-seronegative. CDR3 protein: CASRRTSRGNTEAFF. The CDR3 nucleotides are TGTGCAAGTCGCCGTACCTCCCGGGGGAACACTGAAGCTTTCTTT.